The next 17 T cell receptor beta chains were all read from a single sample in a study of early T cells in non-severe SARS-CoV-2 infection. TCRdb re-analysed the 5' RACE reads in MiXCR, keeping a single row per CDR3 protein. The sample includes more than 35,000 distinct CDR3 sequences, approximately 6.3% of them seen just once. Sequenced: whole blood. The receptors shown here come from an adult who was a healthcare worker with PCR-confirmed SARS-CoV-2 infection or an uninfected control (not recorded which).

In its sample, this clonotype is medium-sized. The rearrangement links TRBV11-3 to TRBJ2-1; TRBD2 matches at 8 bases. This CDR3 spans 15 amino acids. Trimming took 0 bases from V and 5 from J; bases not matched to a gene: 3. Germline loops: CDR1 SGHNT, CDR2 YENEEA. CDR3 sequence reads: CASSLETSGNNEQFF. The CDR3, as DNA: TGTGCCAGCAGCTTAGAAACTAGCGGAAACAATGAGCAGTTCTTC.

This clonotype was detected ten times or more. The rearrangement links TRBV5-1 to TRBJ1-3; D gene unclear. Germline CDR1 reads SGHRS; CDR2 reads YFSETQ. The germline V and J ends were trimmed by 4 bases and 0 bases, with 23 bases remaining between them. The CDR3 is 19 amino acids. CDR3 residues: CASSPNPDGALLSGNTIYF. In nucleotides, the CDR3 is TGCGCCAGCAGCCCCAATCCGGATGGAGCCCTACTCTCTGGAAACACCATATATTTT.

CDR3 sequence reads: CASSPWGGGQFF. The CDR3, as DNA: TGTGCCAGCAGCCCTTGGGGGGGCGGGCAGTTCTTC. The chain is built from TRBV7-8 and TRBJ2-1; maybe TRBD2 (7 bases). Trimming stripped 5 bases from V and 12 bases from J, with 14 bases between. The germline V gene encodes CDR1 SGHVS and CDR2 FQNEAQ. This CDR3 is 12 amino acids long.

This clonotype was observed at least ten times. The chain couples TRBV7-8 to TRBJ2-1; no clear D gene. The CDR3 extends over 15 amino acids. The germline CDR1 and CDR2 sequences are SGHVS and FQNEAQ. The V and J ends lost 4 bases and 1 base respectively, with 11 bases between them. This chain's CDR3 is CASSSLVVSYNEQFF. The CDR3 DNA reads as TGTGCCAGCAGCTCCCTGGTTGTTTCCTACAATGAGCAGTTCTTC.

The chain carries TRBV20-1 and TRBJ2-5, with 7 bases matching TRBD2. Germline lookup yields CDR1 DFQATT and CDR2 SNEGSKA (reference sequence). The CDR3 contains 14 residues. Trimming cost V 2 bases and J 4 bases; bases outside gene matches: 7. Here the CDR3 reads CSARSERDAETQYF. DNA for the CDR3: TGCAGTGCTAGAAGCGAGCGGGATGCAGAGACCCAGTACTTC.

The chain recombines TRBV5-1 with TRBJ2-2, with D maybe TRBD1 (6 bases). Trimming shortened V by 5 bases and J by 3 bases, and 11 bases separated the two germline ends. CDR3 length equals 14 residues. The V gene's germline CDR1 is SGHRS and CDR2 YFSETQ. DNA of the CDR3: TGCGCCAGCAGGGACAGCTTCGACACCGGGGAGCTGTTTTTT. The encoded protein is CASRDSFDTGELFF.

This chain links TRBV11-2 with TRBJ2-1; D might be TRBD2 (6 bases). V dropped 1 base and J dropped 13 bases, with 11 bases sitting between them. Per germline, CDR1 SGHAT and CDR2 FQNNGV. The CDR3 runs to 12 residues. The CDR3 coding sequence is TGTGCCAGCAGCTTAGCGTGGGACTCTCAGTTCTTC. It codes for CASSLAWDSQFF.

This clonotype was detected many times. V is TRBV6-2 or TRBV6-3 and J is TRBJ2-3, with 11 bases lining up with TRBD2. Germline V gene lookup returns CDR1 MNHEY and CDR2 SVGEGT. The CDR3 is made up of 17 amino acids. The junction had 7 bases not matched to a gene; V was cut back by 2 bases and J by 3 bases. CDR3 bases: TGTGCCAGCAGTTACCCGGCTAGCGGGGGGCCAACAGATACGCAGTATTTT. As protein: CASSYPASGGPTDTQYF.

This clonotype was counted at least ten times. The rearrangement uses TRBV7-8 and TRBJ2-5; 13 bases map to TRBD2. From germline, CDR1 is SGHVS and CDR2 FQNEAQ. This CDR3 is 17 amino acids long. V was clipped by 5 bases and J by 5 bases; unmatched bases: 11. CDR3 amino acids: CASSVEPGLAGLETQYF. The CDR3 coding sequence is TGTGCCAGCAGCGTAGAGCCGGGACTAGCGGGACTGGAGACCCAGTACTTC. The full variable domain, in which reference TRBV7-8 and TRBJ2-5 provide the parts outside the CDR3, is GAGVSQSPRYKVAKRGQDVALRCDPISGHVSLFWYQQALGQGPEFLTYFQNEAQLDKSGLPSDRFFAERPEGSVSTLKIQRTQQEDSAVYLCASSVEPGLAGLETQYFGPGTRLLVL.

This clonotype was seen many times. The V and J genes are TRBV5-4 and TRBJ2-6; no clear D gene. The CDR3 contains 16 residues. V lost 0 bases to trimming and J lost 0 bases, with 7 bases between them. Germline CDR1 SGHNT, CDR2 YYREEE (reference sequence). CDR3 DNA sequence: TGTGCCAGCAGCTTGGCCCATTCCTCTGGGGCCAACGTCCTGACTTTC. This gives the protein CASSLAHSSGANVLTF.

This clonotype showed up many times. The J gene is TRBJ2-7, the V gene TRBV20-1, with 9 positions matching TRBD1. Per the germline V gene, CDR1 is DFQATT and CDR2 is SNEGSKA (reference sequence). The ends lost 1 base at V and 3 bases at J; junction bases unmatched: 4. CDR3 length: 14 residues. The CDR3 protein is CSARVPGQGYEQYF. The CDR3, as DNA: TGCAGTGCTAGAGTACCGGGACAGGGCTACGAGCAGTACTTC.

This clonotype was recorded many times. At one end, the junction sequence differs from germline, possibly due to a read error. The chain links TRBV7-7 to TRBJ1-1; D ambiguous. Germline values: CDR1 SSHAT, CDR2 FNYEAQ (reference sequence). The CDR3 contains 13 residues. The DNA of the CDR3 is TGTGCTAGCAGCTTAGGTATGAGAACTGAAGCTTTCTTT. Translated, it gives CASSLGMRTEAFF.

This clonotype was counted a few times. The gene calls are TRBV5-1 and TRBJ1-1; TRBD1 matches at 10 bases. V dropped 2 bases and J dropped 5; count of bases not matched to a gene: 9. CDR3 length equals 16 residues. Germline values: CDR1 SGHRS, CDR2 YFSETQ. The CDR3 sequence: CASSLGTGVSGTEAFF. The CDR3 region has the DNA TGCGCCAGCAGCTTAGGGACAGGGGTGAGTGGAACTGAAGCTTTCTTT.

This clonotype was counted many times. This chain links TRBV5-4 with TRBJ2-6, with TRBD2 matching over 7 bases. Germline CDR1 and CDR2: SGHNT and YYREEE (reference sequence). The CDR3 contains 15 residues. J gave up 4 bases and V 10 bases, and 11 bases lay outside the gene matches. The CDR3 DNA sequence: TGTGCCGTTAGCGTCGGGGGGTCCGGGGCCAACGTCCTGACTTTC. As protein: CAVSVGGSGANVLTF.

This clonotype was counted ten times or more. The chain links TRBV7-6 to TRBJ2-7; TRBD1 aligns across 9 bases. This CDR3 has 14 residues. With 5 bases clipped from V and 6 bases from J, the junction kept 8 bases outside the gene matches. Germline CDR1 reads SGHVS; CDR2 reads FNYEAQ. The CDR3 nucleotides are TGTGCCAGCAGCATTACCGGGACAGGGCGCGAGCAGTACTTC. It encodes CASSITGTGREQYF.

This clonotype occurred a few times. This chain connects TRBV20-1 to TRBJ2-7; a weak D match, TRBD1 (6 bases). Trimming took off 5 bases at V and 7 bases at J, with 21 bases between the two ends. The CDR3 consists of 14 residues. Germline V gene sequence: CDR1 DFQATT, CDR2 SNEGSKA (reference sequence). The CDR3 loop is CSAPLQGAKREQYF. In DNA form, the CDR3 reads TGCAGTGCTCCCCTACAGGGCGCCAAGAGGGAGCAGTACTTC.

This clonotype was found many times. The J gene is TRBJ2-7, the V gene TRBV12-3 or TRBV12-4; no definite D call. V was trimmed by 7 bases and J by 3 bases, leaving 13 bases between them. CDR3 length: 13 residues. The CDR3 protein is CASTLQGFYEQYF. CDR3 coding DNA: TGTGCCAGCACTCTCCAAGGGTTCTACGAGCAGTACTTC.